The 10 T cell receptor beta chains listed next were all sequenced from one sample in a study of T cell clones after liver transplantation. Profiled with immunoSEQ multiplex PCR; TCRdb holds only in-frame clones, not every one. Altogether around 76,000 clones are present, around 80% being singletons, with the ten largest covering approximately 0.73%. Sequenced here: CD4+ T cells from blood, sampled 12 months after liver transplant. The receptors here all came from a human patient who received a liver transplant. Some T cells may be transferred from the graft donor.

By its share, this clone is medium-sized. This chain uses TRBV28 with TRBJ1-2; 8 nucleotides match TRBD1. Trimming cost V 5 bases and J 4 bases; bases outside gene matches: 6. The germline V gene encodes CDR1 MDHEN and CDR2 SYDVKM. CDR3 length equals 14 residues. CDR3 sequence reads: CASSQDRGGYGYTF. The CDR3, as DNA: TGTGCCAGCAGTCAAGACAGGGGAGGCTATGGCTACACCTTC.

The CDR3 DNA follows: TGTGCCAACTTGTGGCATAGCAATCAGCCCCAGCATTTT. This gives the protein CANLWHSNQPQHF. V and J are TRBV6-7 and TRBJ1-5; D not certain. TRBV6-7 is an open reading frame whose function is uncertain. The length of the CDR3 is 13 residues. The V and J ends lost 10 bases and 0 bases respectively, with 10 bases between them.

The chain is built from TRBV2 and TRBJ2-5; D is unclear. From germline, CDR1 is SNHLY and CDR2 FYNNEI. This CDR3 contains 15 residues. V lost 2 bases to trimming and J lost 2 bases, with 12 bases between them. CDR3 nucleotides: TGTGCCAGCAGTGAATTAATAGAGTTTCAAGAGACCCAGTACTTC. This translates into CASSELIEFQETQYF.

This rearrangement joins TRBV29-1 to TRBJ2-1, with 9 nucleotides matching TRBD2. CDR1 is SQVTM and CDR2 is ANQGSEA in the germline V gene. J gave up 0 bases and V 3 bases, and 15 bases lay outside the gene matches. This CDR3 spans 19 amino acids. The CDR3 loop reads CSVDPWWLAGNSSYNEQFF. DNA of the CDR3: TGCAGCGTTGATCCGTGGTGGCTAGCGGGAAACAGCTCCTACAATGAGCAGTTCTTC.

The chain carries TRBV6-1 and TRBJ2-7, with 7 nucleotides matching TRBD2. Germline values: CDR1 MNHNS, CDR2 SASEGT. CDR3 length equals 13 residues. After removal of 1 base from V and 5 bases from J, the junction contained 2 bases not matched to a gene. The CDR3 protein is CASSEGGSNEQYF. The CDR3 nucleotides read TGTGCCAGCAGTGAAGGCGGGAGCAACGAGCAGTACTTC.

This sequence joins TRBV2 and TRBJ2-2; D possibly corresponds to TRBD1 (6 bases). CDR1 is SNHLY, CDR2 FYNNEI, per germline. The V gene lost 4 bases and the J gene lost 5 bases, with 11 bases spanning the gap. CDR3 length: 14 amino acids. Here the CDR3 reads CASSVTGSTGELFF. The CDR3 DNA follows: TGTGCCAGCAGTGTGACAGGAAGTACCGGGGAGCTGTTTTTT.

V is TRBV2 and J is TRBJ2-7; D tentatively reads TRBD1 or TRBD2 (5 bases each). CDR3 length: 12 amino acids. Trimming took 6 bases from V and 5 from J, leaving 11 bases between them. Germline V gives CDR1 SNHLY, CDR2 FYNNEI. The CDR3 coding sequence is TGTGCCAGCAGCCCGTCGGGGCACGAGCAGTACTTC. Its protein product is CASSPSGHEQYF.

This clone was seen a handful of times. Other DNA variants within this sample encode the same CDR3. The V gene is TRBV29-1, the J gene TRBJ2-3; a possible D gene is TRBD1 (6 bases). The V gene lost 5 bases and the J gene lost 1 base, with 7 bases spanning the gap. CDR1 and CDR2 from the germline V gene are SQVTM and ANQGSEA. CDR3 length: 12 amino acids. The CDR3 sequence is CSVPGGTDTQYF. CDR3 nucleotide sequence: TGCAGCGTTCCAGGGGGCACAGATACGCAGTATTTT.

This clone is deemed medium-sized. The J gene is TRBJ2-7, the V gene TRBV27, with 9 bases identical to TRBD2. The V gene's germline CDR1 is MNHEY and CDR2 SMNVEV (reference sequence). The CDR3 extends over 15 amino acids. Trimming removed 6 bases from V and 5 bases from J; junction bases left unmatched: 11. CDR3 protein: CASRKQAGGPHEQYF. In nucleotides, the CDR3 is TGTGCCAGCAGAAAGCAGGCGGGAGGGCCCCACGAGCAGTACTTC.

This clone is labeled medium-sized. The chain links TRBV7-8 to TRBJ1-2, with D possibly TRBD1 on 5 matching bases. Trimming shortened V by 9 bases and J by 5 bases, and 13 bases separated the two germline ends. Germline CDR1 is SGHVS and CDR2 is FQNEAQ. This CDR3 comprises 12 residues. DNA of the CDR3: TGTGCCAGTGGCAACGGGGGGTATGGCTACACCTTC. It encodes CASGNGGYGYTF.